This TCR beta chain was observed in a study of T cells after yellow fever vaccination (dated by TCRdb to the late 2010s). For the wider study: Libraries from fractions with low cell numbers were prepared with the SMART-Seq v4 Ultra Low Input RNA kit. To follow T-cell clones before and after both primary and booster YFV17D yellow fever vaccination, bulk TCR alpha and beta repertoires underwent longitudinal sequencing. Two healthy male donors, one aged 18 to 29 and one aged 30 to 40 years, made up the cohort. Blood was collected at multiple timepoints before and after primary and secondary immunization, and bulk PBMC replicates and cell subsets were isolated. What the research found in general, with its limitations: The study included only two donors, which limits how far the findings can be generalized. A small share of clonotypes was detected in both CD4 and CD8 compartments, with the overlap likely arising from convergent recombination. After the booster, most of the clones that had expanded following primary vaccination were detected again (almost 98% of CD4 and 80% to 90% of CD8), which suggests that memory was broadly maintained. FACS-sorted repertoires could contain abundant contaminating clonotypes from the bulk population, so computational filtering was required. The secondary T-cell response was found to be weaker but faster than the primary response, with a peak reached on day 5 rather than on day 15.

The treatment or condition label here, explained by the study, means: live attenuated yellow fever vaccine strain. At each blood-draw timepoint, two biological replicates of bulk PBMCs were collected. A standard Ficoll-Paque protocol was used to isolate PBMCs from peripheral blood. RNA was extracted with TriZol from bulk PBMCs, CD4 and CD8 fractions, and dextramer-positive and dextramer-negative fractions. V is shortened by 2 bases, J by 5 bases, and the region joining them spans 15 bases. Looking up the germline V gene yields CDR1 MNHEY and CDR2 SVGEGT. The CDR3 contains 16 residues, cysteine and phenylalanine counted. The DNA shown is the 48-base CDR3, in frame from base 1. TCR cDNA was synthesized by 5'RACE template switching, through which a universal primer site and unique molecular identifiers were introduced. cDNA synthesis was primed from both the TCR alpha and TCR beta constant segments. Library amplification used two PCR steps, and the second PCR step added sample barcodes and sequencing adapters. Libraries were sequenced on Illumina HiSeq 2500 (2x100 bp) or NovaSeq (2x150 bp). Processing in the source paper ran as follows. MIGEC handled demultiplexing of reads and collapsing into UMI consensus sequences, while MiXCR performed V(D)J alignment. Clonotypes responding to the vaccine were identified with edgeR on replicate PBMC samples, with the criteria of FDR below 0.01 and a log2 fold change above 5 up to day 15. Each bulk clonotype was labeled CD4 or CD8 based on which sequenced repertoire, CD4 or CD8, contained the clonotype at higher abundance. TCRdb applied fastp at Q25 and MiXCR to the public reads, then kept only in-frame beta chains. CDR3 protein sequences are deduplicated, and each keeps its most common genes and DNA. TCRdb's processing, not the authors', yielded these V and J calls. The sample table shows 450,000 to 550,000 distinct CDR3 sequences, and 15% to 20% are seen once. The ten largest clones represent roughly an eighth of the sample.

About this clonotype itself: The antigen it recognizes is unknown. Nothing much larger sits one base from this clone, and base qualities are not available.

This sequence was found in a man aged 25-45 years who received the YFV17D yellow fever vaccine. The V and J segments used are TRBV6-2 or TRBV6-3 and TRBJ2-2, and perhaps TRBD1 as D gene, on 6 matching bases. Here the sequenced sample was PBMCs, taken 15 days after the yellow fever booster vaccination. The CDR3 loop reads CASSYTRTTGTGELFF. Here is the DNA: TGTGCCAGCAGTTACACTAGAACAACAGGGACCGGGGAGCTGTTTTTT.